This T cell receptor beta chain comes out of a study of OX40 agonist ivuxolimab in advanced cancers. Turning to the study itself: Ivuxolimab, an agonistic anti-OX40 (CD134) antibody, was given to patients. The mean age was around 56 years, ranging from roughly 23 to 80, with around four fifths of participants male. It was permissible to have had prior anti-PD-1, anti-PD-L1 or anti-CTLA-4 therapy, and around 40% had some.

The CDR3 contains 13 residues. V lost 5 bases and J lost 3, with 8 bases in between. Germline assignment: CDR1 SGHTA and CDR2 FQGTGA. With baseline, cycle 4 day 1, and cycle 7 day 1 as timepoints, blood was sampled. Sequencing used immunoSEQ multiplex PCR; TCRdb keeps in-frame clones, though not all of them. Of about 100,000 clones in the sample, approximately 90% were seen once. This chain joins TRBV7-3 and TRBJ1-5; D gene uncertain. This material consisted of CD4+ or CD8+ T cells sorted from blood, taken in a trial of the OX40 agonist ivuxolimab. The receptor was isolated from an adult with an advanced solid tumor such as melanoma, head and neck, liver or kidney cancer. The DNA of the CDR3 is TGTGCCAGCAGCCGAGGTTCCAATCAGCCCCAGCATTTT. Translating it yields CASSRGSNQPQHF. The variable domain in full, completed from reference TRBV7-3 and TRBJ1-5, reads GAGVSQTPSNKVTEKGKYVELRCDPISGHTALYWYRQSLGQGPEFLIYFQGTGAADDSGLPNDRFFAVRPEGSVSTLKIQRTERGDSAVYLCASSRGSNQPQHFGDGTRLSIL.